This T cell receptor (beta chain) was sequenced during a study of blood T cell repertoires in COVID-19. Across the study: The United States, Italy and Spain supplied acute and convalescent COVID-19 samples. PBMCs, B-cell-depleted T cells, or T cells provided the cDNA or gDNA that made up the material.

There are 15 residues in the CDR3. Germline values: CDR1 SEHNR, CDR2 FQNEAQ (reference sequence). V lost 4 bases and J lost 5, with 14 bases in between. As originally analysed: Estimation of nucleated cell counts was performed using reference gene primer amplification. Using immunoSEQ multiplex PCR, the repertoire was profiled, and TCRdb retains in-frame clones only, with some absent. V, J and clone size reflect that table, while D and trimming were determined from the DNA. Here the sample spans roughly 66,000 clones, around 81% being singletons. The sample was peripheral blood. This receptor was taken from a woman aged 55-70 years with acute or convalescent COVID-19. The chain links TRBV7-9 to TRBJ1-4, with D possibly matching TRBD1 (6 bases). The CDR3 DNA reads TGTGCCAGCAGCTCCGGGGACACCGAAAATGAAAAACTGTTTTTT. This encodes CASSSGDTENEKLFF.